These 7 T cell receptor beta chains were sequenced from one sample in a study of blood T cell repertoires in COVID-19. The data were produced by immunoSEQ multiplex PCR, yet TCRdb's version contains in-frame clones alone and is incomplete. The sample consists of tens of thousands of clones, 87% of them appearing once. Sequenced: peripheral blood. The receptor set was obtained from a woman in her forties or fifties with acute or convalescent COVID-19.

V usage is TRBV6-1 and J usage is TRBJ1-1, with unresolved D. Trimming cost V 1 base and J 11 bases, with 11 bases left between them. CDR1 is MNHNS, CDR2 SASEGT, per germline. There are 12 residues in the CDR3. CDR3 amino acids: CASSEGPSPAFF. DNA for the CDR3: TGTGCCAGCAGTGAAGGGCCGTCTCCGGCTTTCTTT.

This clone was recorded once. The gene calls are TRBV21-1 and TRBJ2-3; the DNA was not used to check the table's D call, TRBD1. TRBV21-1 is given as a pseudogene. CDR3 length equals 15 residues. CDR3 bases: TGTGCCAGCAGCAGACGGACAAGATGCACAGATACGCAGTATTTT. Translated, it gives CASSRRTRCTDTQYF.

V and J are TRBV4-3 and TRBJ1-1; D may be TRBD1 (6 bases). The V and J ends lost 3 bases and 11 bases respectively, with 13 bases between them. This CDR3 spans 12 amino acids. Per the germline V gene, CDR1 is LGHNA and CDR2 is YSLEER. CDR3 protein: CASSQNRVVAFF. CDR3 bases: TGCGCCAGCAGCCAGAACAGGGTTGTGGCTTTCTTT.

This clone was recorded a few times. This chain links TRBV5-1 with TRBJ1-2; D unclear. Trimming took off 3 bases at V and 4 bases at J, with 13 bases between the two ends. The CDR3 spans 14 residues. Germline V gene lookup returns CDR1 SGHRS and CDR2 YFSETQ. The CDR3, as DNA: TGCGCCAGCAGCTCCTCGGGAGAGTCCTATGGCTACACCTTC. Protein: CASSSSGESYGYTF.

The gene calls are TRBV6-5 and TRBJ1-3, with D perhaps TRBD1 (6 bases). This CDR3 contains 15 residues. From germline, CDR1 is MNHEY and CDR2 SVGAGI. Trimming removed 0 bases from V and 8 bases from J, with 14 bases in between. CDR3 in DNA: TGTGCCAGCAGTTACTCGGGGGCCTCTCGGGACACCATATATTTT. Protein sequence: CASSYSGASRDTIYF.

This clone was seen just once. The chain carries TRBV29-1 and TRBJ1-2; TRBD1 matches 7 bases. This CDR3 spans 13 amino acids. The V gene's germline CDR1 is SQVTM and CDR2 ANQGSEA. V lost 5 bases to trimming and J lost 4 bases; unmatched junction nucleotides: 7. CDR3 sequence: CSVIQGDGYGYTF. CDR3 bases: TGCAGCGTTATTCAGGGGGATGGCTATGGCTACACCTTC.

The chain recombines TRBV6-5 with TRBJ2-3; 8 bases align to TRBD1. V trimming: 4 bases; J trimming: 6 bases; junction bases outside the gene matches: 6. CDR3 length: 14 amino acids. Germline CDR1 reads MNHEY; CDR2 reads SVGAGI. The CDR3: CASSLRTGSDTQYF. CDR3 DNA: TGTGCCAGCAGTTTACGGACAGGGAGCGATACGCAGTATTTT.